The source of this T cell receptor (beta chain) is a study of blood T cell repertoires in COVID-19. This CDR3 is 15 amino acids long. The germline gives CDR1 KGHSH, CDR2 LQKENI. Trimming stripped 2 bases from V and 11 bases from J, with 20 bases between. Assay used: immunoSEQ multiplex PCR; TCRdb lists only in-frame clones, some missing. The sample carries about 110,000 clones, approximately 82% recorded once. This clone has only one observation. The chain has TRBV18 and TRBJ2-3, with D perhaps TRBD2 (5 bases). The TCR was taken from a woman of 80 years or more with acute or convalescent COVID-19. The material sequenced was peripheral blood. The CDR3 sequence: CASSPISTGPRGQYF. The CDR3 region has the DNA TGTGCCAGCTCACCAATCTCCACGGGCCCCCGGGGGCAGTATTTT.